This paragraph covers one T cell receptor (beta chain) sequence. This sample was taken from a study of blood T cell repertoires in COVID-19. Libraries were prepared by immunoSEQ multiplex PCR; TCRdb keeps only in-frame clonotypes and omits some of them. The repertoire holds about 180,000 clones, with about 81% as singletons. Germline V gives CDR1 SGHNT, CDR2 YYREEE (reference sequence). This CDR3 has 18 amino acids. The V segment lost 0 bases and the J segment 3 bases; nucleotides outside the gene matches: 7. Seattle's cohort entered during active infection and was followed longitudinally. The J gene is TRBJ2-1, the V gene TRBV5-4; TRBD2 matches at 12 bases. Sequenced input: peripheral blood. This sequence was found in a woman older than 75 with COVID-19, enrolled during active disease. The CDR3 region has the DNA TGTGCCAGCAGCTTGGCCCTAGCGGGAGGGTCTTTCTACAATGAGCAGTTCTTC. Amino acids: CASSLALAGGSFYNEQFF.